These T cell receptor beta chains were read from a single sample in a study of T cells after yellow fever vaccination. In TCRdb, the 5' RACE reads were re-called with MiXCR into one record per CDR3 protein. The sample lists around 67,000 distinct CDR3 sequences, 7.1% occurring once. This specimen consisted of CD8+ T cells sorted from PBMCs, obtained 5 days after the first yellow fever vaccination. The receptors stem from a man between 18 and 35 years old who received the YFV17D yellow fever vaccine. Each CDR3 is given with its conserved first and last residue. Each record gives: clone size, V gene, CDR3 length, J gene, D gene, CDR3 protein, CDR3 DNA. A D gene is named only where the DNA matches it firmly. A clone size is listed for some rows: how often the clone was seen (once, few, many), or a class if it is expanded.

>many|TRBV5-1|16|TRBJ2-1|TRBD2
CASSSSGLAAYNEQFF
TGCGCCAGCAGCTCATCGGGACTAGCGGCCTACAATGAGCAGTTCTTC
>many|TRBV4-2|16|TRBJ2-1|.
CASSPGAQQPYNEQFF
TGTGCCAGCAGTCCGGGGGCACAGCAACCCTACAATGAGCAGTTCTTC
>.|TRBV2|13|TRBJ1-1|.
CASSEAPGTEAFF
TGTGCCAGCAGTGAAGCCCCAGGCACTGAAGCTTTCTTT
>.|TRBV4-1|16|TRBJ2-1|.
CASSQEPGAGGNEQFF
TGCGCCAGCAGCCAAGAACCCGGCGCTGGGGGCAATGAGCAGTTCTTC
>many|TRBV10-2|10|TRBJ2-7|.
CASMRGEQYF
TGCGCCAGCATGCGTGGCGAGCAGTACTTC
>many|TRBV6-5|17|TRBJ2-2|.
CASSYASPRVVGGELFF
TGTGCCAGCAGTTACGCAAGCCCAAGGGTGGTGGGCGGGGAGCTGTTTTTT
>few|TRBV29-1|13|TRBJ2-3|.
CSVKDLITDTQYF
TGCAGCGTTAAAGACCTAATCACAGATACGCAGTATTTT
>many|TRBV12-3/TRBV12-4|16|TRBJ1-1|TRBD1
CASSPTGAPGNTEAFF
TGTGCCAGCAGTCCTACAGGGGCGCCGGGGAACACTGAAGCTTTCTTT
>.|TRBV6-5|18|TRBJ2-1|TRBD2
CASSYWASGGPWDNEQFF
TGTGCCAGCAGTTACTGGGCTAGCGGGGGACCCTGGGACAATGAGCAGTTCTTC
>many|TRBV2|12|TRBJ2-1|.
CAKGGGAEEQFF
TGTGCAAAGGGAGGGGGGGCCGAAGAGCAGTTCTTC
>many|TRBV4-3|16|TRBJ2-5|TRBD1
CASSQYRQGLGETQYF
TGCGCCAGCAGCCAATATCGACAGGGGCTAGGAGAGACCCAGTACTTC
>many|TRBV21-1|14|TRBJ1-6|.
CASRDPLGDSPLHF
TGTGCCAGCCGAGACCCGCTCGGGGATTCACCCCTCCACTTT
>.|TRBV4-3|17|TRBJ2-1|.
CASSQDRGRGGCNEQFF
TGCGCCAGCAGCCAAGATCGGGGGAGGGGGGGCTGCAATGAGCAGTTCTTC
>many|TRBV29-1|14|TRBJ2-1|TRBD2
CSVGLAGAENEQFF
TGCAGCGTTGGACTAGCGGGGGCCGAGAATGAGCAGTTCTTC
>many|TRBV7-3|15|TRBJ2-1|TRBD2
CASSLMGSGYNEQFF
TGTGCCAGCAGCTTAATGGGTAGCGGGTACAATGAGCAGTTCTTC
>.|TRBV6-2/TRBV6-3|13|TRBJ2-2|.
CATRDLILGELFF
TGTGCCACCCGGGACTTAATCCTCGGGGAGCTGTTTTTT
>many|TRBV27|16|TRBJ1-2|.
CASSFVRREGVYGYTF
TGTGCCAGCAGTTTTGTCAGGCGGGAAGGAGTCTATGGCTACACCTTC
>many|TRBV12-3/TRBV12-4|14|TRBJ2-1|TRBD2
CASSFSGGLNEQFF
TGTGCCAGCAGTTTTAGCGGGGGGTTAAATGAGCAGTTCTTC
>.|TRBV18|16|TRBJ2-7|.
CASSPVRESDPYEQYF
TGTGCCAGCTCACCAGTAAGGGAGTCAGACCCCTACGAGCAGTACTTC
>many|TRBV10-3|12|TRBJ2-1|.
CAIGAGADEQFF
TGTGCCATCGGGGCGGGGGCGGATGAGCAGTTCTTC
>.|TRBV20-1|15|TRBJ2-5|TRBD2
CSARSGLAGGQTQYF
TGCAGTGCTAGATCGGGACTAGCGGGGGGTCAGACCCAGTACTTC
>.|TRBV7-9|15|TRBJ2-5|.
CASSFLDSTQETQYF
TGTGCCAGCAGCTTTCTGGACAGTACTCAAGAGACCCAGTACTTC
>.|TRBV7-9|14|TRBJ2-7|.
CASTSRGGLDEQYF
TGTGCCAGCACTTCCCGTGGAGGGTTGGACGAGCAGTACTTC
>few|TRBV25-1|15|TRBJ2-3|TRBD1
CASSEGDRNTDTQYF
TGTGCCAGCAGTGAAGGGGACAGAAACACAGATACGCAGTATTTT
>.|TRBV7-6|14|TRBJ2-7|.
CASSLVLGSYEQYF
TGTGCCAGCAGCTTAGTCCTGGGATCCTACGAGCAGTACTTC
>few|TRBV6-6|12|TRBJ1-1|.
CASSYYQEEAFF
TGTGCCAGCAGTTACTACCAGGAAGAAGCTTTCTTT
>few|TRBV5-6|16|TRBJ1-3|.
CASSPLAGVSGNTIYF
TGTGCCAGCAGCCCCCTCGCAGGGGTATCAGGAAACACCATATATTTT
>.|TRBV6-4|16|TRBJ2-2|.
CASSETPDRDPGSCFF
.
>few|TRBV4-2|19|TRBJ2-1|TRBD2
CASSQDIALAGTSYNEQFF
TGTGCCAGCAGCCAAGATATTGCCCTAGCGGGGACCTCCTACAATGAGCAGTTCTTC
>few|TRBV13|15|TRBJ2-7|TRBD2
CASSGPSGVAYEQYF
TGTGCCAGCAGCGGCCCTAGCGGGGTAGCCTACGAGCAGTACTTC
>.|TRBV10-1|14|TRBJ1-1|TRBD1
CASSDTGGDTEAFF
TGCGCCAGCAGCGATACAGGGGGGGACACTGAAGCTTTCTTT
>many|TRBV23-1|14|TRBJ2-7|TRBD1
CASSHRTGWYEQYF
TGCGCCAGCAGTCACAGGACAGGGTGGTACGAGCAGTACTTC
>few|TRBV5-1|17|TRBJ2-3|TRBD2
CASSSGLAGGWADTQYF
TGCGCCAGCAGCTCGGGACTAGCGGGGGGCTGGGCAGATACGCAGTATTTT
>many|TRBV4-1|17|TRBJ1-2|.
CASSQESRGHLGYGYTF
TGCGCCAGCAGCCAAGAAAGTCGCGGACATCTAGGCTATGGCTACACCTTC
>.|TRBV6-1|18|TRBJ2-1|.
CASSRLRGGGSSYNEQFF
TGTGCCAGCAGTCGCCTCAGGGGGGGGGGCAGCTCCTACAATGAGCAGTTCTTC
>few|TRBV7-9|16|TRBJ2-2|.
CASSLGERSNTGELFF
TGTGCCAGCAGCTTAGGGGAGAGGTCGAACACCGGGGAGCTGTTTTTT
>many|TRBV4-3|15|TRBJ2-5|.
CASSQDAAARATQYF
TGCGCCAGCAGCCAAGACGCGGCAGCCAGGGCGACCCAGTACTTC
>few|TRBV20-1|11|TRBJ2-7|.
CSARGSDEQYF
TGCAGTGCTAGAGGGTCCGACGAGCAGTACTTC
>.|TRBV7-6|13|TRBJ2-3|.
CASTRVLGDTQYF
TGTGCCAGCACCAGAGTCTTAGGAGATACGCAGTATTTT
>few|TRBV4-1|19|TRBJ2-7|TRBD2
CASSQETTSGGDAPYEQYF
TGCGCCAGCAGCCAAGAGACAACTAGCGGGGGAGACGCACCTTACGAGCAGTACTTC
>few|TRBV14|17|TRBJ2-2|TRBD2
CASSQDIGRGITGELFF
TGTGCCAGCAGCCAAGACATAGGGCGGGGGATCACCGGGGAGCTGTTTTTT
>many|TRBV5-6|17|TRBJ2-6|.
CASSKGPVTSGANVLTF
TGTGCCAGCAGCAAGGGACCTGTCACGAGCGGGGCCAACGTCCTGACTTTC
>few|TRBV6-2/TRBV6-3|18|TRBJ2-1|TRBD1
CASSYGTGSLGSYNEQFF
TGTGCCAGCAGTTACGGGACAGGCTCGTTGGGCTCCTACAATGAGCAGTTCTTC
>.|TRBV6-2/TRBV6-3|13|TRBJ1-5|TRBD1
CASKGTGIRPQHF
TGTGCCAGCAAAGGGACAGGGATTAGGCCCCAGCATTTT
>.|TRBV12-3/TRBV12-4|14|TRBJ2-1|.
CASSLAPDRREQFF
TGTGCCAGCAGTTTAGCCCCCGACAGACGGGAGCAGTTCTTC
>few|TRBV4-3|15|TRBJ2-5|TRBD1
CASSPGQGDLETQYF
TGCGCCAGCAGTCCGGGACAGGGGGATTTGGAGACCCAGTACTTC